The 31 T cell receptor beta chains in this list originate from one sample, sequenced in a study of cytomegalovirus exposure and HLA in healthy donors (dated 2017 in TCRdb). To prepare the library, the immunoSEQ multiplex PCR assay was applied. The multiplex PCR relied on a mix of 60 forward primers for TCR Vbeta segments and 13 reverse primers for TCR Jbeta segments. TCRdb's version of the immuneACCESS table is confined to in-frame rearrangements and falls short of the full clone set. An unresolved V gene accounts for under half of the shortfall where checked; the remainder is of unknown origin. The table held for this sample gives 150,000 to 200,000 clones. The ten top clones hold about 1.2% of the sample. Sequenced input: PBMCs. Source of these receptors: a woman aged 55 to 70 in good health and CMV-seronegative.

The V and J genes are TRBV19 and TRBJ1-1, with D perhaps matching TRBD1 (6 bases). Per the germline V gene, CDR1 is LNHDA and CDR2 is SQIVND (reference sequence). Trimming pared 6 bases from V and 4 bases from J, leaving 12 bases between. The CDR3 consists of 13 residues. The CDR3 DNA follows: TGTGCCAGTAGCTTGAGCAGGGGCACTGAAGCTTTCTTT. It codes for CASSLSRGTEAFF.

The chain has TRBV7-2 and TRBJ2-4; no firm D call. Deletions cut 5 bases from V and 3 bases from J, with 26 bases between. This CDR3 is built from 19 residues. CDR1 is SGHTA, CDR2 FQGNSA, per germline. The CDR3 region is CASSPILVTARDGKNIQYF. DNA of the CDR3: TGTGCCAGCAGCCCCATTCTAGTAACGGCGCGAGACGGCAAAAACATTCAGTACTTC.

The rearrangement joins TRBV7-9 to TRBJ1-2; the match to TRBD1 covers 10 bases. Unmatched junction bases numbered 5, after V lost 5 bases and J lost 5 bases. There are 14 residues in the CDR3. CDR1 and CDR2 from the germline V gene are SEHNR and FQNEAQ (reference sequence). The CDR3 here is CASSRGQGTYGYTF. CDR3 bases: TGTGCCAGCAGCCGGGGACAGGGGACTTATGGCTACACCTTC. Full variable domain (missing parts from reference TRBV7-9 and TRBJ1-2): DTGVSQNPRHKITKRGQNVTFRCDPISEHNRLYWYRQTLGQGPEFLTYFQNEAQLEKSRLLSDRFSAERPKGSFSTLEIQRTEQGDSAMYLCASSRGQGTYGYTFGSGTRLTVV.

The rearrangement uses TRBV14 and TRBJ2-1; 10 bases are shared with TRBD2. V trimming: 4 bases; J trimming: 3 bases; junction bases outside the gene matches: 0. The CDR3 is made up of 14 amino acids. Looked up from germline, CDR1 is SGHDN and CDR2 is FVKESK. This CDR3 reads CASSRLAGYNEQFF. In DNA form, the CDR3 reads TGTGCCAGCAGCCGACTAGCGGGCTACAATGAGCAGTTCTTC.

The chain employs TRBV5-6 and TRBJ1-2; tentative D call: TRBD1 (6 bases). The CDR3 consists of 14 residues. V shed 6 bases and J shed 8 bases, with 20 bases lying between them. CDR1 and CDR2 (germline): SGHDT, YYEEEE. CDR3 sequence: CASTPTPGDKGYTF. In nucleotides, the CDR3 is TGTGCCAGCACCCCCACTCCAGGGGATAAGGGCTACACCTTC.

The CDR3 here is CASSPGLAGTEQYF. CDR3 bases: TGTGCCAGCAGCCCCGGACTAGCGGGGACCGAGCAGTACTTC. The rearrangement links TRBV9 to TRBJ2-7, with 12 bases that match TRBD2. The CDR3 spans 14 residues. Germline lookup yields CDR1 SGDLS and CDR2 YYNGEE. J gave up 6 bases and V 4 bases, and 5 bases lay outside the gene matches.

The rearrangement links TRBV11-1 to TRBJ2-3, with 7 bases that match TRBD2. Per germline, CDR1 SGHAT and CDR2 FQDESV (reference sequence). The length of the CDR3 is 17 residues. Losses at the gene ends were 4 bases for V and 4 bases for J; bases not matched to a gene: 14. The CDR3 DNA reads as TGTGCCAGCAGCTGGACCGTGGGGGGGACCGCCCCAGATACGCAGTATTTT. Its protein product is CASSWTVGGTAPDTQYF.

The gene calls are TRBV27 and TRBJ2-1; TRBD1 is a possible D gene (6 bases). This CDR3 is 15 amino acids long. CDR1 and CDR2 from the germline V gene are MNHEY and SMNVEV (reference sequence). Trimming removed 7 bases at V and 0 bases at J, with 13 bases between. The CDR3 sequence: CASMHDRSSYNEQFF. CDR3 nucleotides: TGTGCCAGCATGCATGACAGGAGCTCCTACAATGAGCAGTTCTTC.

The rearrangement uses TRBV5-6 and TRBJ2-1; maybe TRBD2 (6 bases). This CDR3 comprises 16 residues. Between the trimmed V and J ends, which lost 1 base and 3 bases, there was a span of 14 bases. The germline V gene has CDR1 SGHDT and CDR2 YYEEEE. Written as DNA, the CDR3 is TGTGCCAGCAGCTTGAGAGGGGTAGCGGTCTACAATGAGCAGTTCTTC. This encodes CASSLRGVAVYNEQFF.

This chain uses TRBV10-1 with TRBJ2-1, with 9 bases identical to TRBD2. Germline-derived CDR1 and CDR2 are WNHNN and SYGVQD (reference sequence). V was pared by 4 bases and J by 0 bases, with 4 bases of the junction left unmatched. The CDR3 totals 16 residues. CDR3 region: CASSGSGGTSYNEQFF. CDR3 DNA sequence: TGCGCCAGCAGTGGTAGCGGGGGAACCTCCTACAATGAGCAGTTCTTC.

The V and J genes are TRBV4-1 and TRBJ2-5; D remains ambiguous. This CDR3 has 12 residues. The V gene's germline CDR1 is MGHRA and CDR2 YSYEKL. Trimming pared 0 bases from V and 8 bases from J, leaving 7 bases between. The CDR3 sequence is CASSQDWSTQYF. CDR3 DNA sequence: TGCGCCAGCAGCCAAGATTGGAGTACCCAGTACTTC.

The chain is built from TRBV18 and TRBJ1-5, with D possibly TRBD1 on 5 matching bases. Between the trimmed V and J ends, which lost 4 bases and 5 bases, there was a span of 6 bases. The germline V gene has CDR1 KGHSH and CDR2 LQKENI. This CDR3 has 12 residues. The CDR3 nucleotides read TGTGCCAGCTCACAACAGGATCAGCCCCAGCATTTT. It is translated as CASSQQDQPQHF.

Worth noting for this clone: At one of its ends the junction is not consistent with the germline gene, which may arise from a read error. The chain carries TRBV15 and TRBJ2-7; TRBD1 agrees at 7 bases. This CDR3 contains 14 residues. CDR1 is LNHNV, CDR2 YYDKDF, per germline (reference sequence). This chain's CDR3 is CATSRGQANSEQYF. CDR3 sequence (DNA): TGTGCCACCAGTAGAGGACAGGCCAACAGCGAGCAGTACTTC.

The CDR3 region has the DNA TGTGCCAGCAGGGACAGGGTCTACAATGAGCAGTTCTTC. Translating it yields CASRDRVYNEQFF. The J gene is TRBJ2-1, the V gene TRBV25-1; TRBD1 matches at 8 bases. CDR3 length: 13 residues. The germline V gene has CDR1 MGHDK and CDR2 SYGVNS. With V trimmed by 6 bases and J by 3 bases, 1 base remained unmatched.

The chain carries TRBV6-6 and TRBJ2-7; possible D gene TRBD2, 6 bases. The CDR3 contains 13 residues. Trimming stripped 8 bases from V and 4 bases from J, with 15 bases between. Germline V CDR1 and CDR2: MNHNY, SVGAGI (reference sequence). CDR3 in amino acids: CASSWGGWYEQYF. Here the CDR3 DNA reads TGTGCCAGCTCCTGGGGAGGATGGTACGAGCAGTACTTC.

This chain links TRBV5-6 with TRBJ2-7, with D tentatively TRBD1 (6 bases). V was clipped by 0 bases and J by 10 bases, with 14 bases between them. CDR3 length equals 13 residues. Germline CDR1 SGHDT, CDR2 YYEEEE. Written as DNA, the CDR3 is TGTGCCAGCAGCTTGGCCGAAGGGGGAAGACAGTACTTC. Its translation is CASSLAEGGRQYF.

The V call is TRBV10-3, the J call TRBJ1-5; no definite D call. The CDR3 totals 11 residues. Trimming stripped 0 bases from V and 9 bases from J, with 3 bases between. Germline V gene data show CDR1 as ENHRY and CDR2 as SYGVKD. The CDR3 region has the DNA TGTGCCATCAGTGAGTCCCGGCCCCAGCATTTT. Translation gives CAISESRPQHF.

CDR3 in DNA: TGCGCCAGCAGCCAAGCGGTTGGCGGGAACACTGAAGCTTTCTTT. Its translation is CASSQAVGGNTEAFF. This chain uses TRBV4-3 with TRBJ1-1, with D unclear. Per the germline V gene, CDR1 is LGHNA and CDR2 is YSLEER. V was trimmed by 1 base and J by 1 base, leaving 10 bases between them. The CDR3 extends over 15 amino acids.

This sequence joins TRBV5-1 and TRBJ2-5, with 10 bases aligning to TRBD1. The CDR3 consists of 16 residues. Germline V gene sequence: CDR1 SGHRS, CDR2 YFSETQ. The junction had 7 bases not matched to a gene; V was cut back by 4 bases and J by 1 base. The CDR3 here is CASSPPTGGLQETQYF. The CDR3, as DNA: TGCGCCAGCAGCCCCCCGACAGGGGGCCTCCAAGAGACCCAGTACTTC.

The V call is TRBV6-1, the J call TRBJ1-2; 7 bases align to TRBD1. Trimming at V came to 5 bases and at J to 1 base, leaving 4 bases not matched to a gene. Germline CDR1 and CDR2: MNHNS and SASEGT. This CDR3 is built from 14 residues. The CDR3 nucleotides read TGTGCCAGCAGTTCTCCAGGGGGTAACTATGGCTACACCTTC. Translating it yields CASSSPGGNYGYTF.

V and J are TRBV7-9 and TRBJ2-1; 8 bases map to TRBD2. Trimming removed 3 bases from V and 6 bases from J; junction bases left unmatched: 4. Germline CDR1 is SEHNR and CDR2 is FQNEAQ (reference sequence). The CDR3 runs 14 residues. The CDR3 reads CASSLAGGSNEQFF. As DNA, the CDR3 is TGTGCCAGCAGCTTGGCGGGAGGTTCCAATGAGCAGTTCTTC.

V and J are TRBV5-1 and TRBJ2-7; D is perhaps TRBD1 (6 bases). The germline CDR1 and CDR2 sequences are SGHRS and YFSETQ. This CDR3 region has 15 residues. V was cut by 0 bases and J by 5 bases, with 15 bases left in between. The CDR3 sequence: CASSLAGRGIHEQYF. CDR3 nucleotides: TGCGCCAGCAGCTTGGCCGGCAGGGGCATCCACGAGCAGTACTTC.

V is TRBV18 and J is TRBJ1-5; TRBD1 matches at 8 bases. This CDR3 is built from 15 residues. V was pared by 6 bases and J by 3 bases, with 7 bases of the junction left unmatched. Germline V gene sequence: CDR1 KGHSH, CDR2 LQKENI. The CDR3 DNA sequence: TGTGCCAGCTCGCAGGGGACAGGTAACAATCAGCCCCAGCATTTT. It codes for CASSQGTGNNQPQHF.

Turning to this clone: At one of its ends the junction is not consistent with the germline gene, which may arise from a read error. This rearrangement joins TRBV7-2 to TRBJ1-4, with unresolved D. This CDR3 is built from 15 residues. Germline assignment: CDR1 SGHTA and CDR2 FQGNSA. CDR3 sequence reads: CASSLIWQVNEKLLF. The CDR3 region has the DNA TGTGCCAGCAGCTTAATCTGGCAGGTTAATGAAAAACTGCTTTTT.

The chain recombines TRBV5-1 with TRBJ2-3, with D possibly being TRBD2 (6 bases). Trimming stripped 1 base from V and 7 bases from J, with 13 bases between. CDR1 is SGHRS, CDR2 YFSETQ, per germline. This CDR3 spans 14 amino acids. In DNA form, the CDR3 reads TGCGCCAGCAGCTTGAGCGGAGGGTTGAATACGCAGTATTTT. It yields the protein CASSLSGGLNTQYF.

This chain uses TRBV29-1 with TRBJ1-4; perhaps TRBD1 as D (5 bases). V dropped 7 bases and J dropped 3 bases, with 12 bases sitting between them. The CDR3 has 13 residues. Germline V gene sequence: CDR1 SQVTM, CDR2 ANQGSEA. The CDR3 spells CSAKQAANEKLFF. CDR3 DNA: TGCAGCGCTAAACAGGCGGCTAATGAAAAACTGTTTTTT.

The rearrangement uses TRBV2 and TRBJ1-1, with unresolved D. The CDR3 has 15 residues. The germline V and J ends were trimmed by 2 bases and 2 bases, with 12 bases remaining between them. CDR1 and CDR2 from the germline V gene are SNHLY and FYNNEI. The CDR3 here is CASSERRRTNTEAFF. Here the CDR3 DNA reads TGTGCCAGCAGTGAACGGCGGCGAACAAACACTGAAGCTTTCTTT. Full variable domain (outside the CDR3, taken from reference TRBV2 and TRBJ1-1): EPEVTQTPSHQVTQMGQEVILRCVPISNHLYFYWYRQILGQKVEFLVSFYNNEISEKSEIFDDQFSVERPDGSNFTLKIRSTKLEDSAMYFCASSERRRTNTEAFFGQGTRLTVV.

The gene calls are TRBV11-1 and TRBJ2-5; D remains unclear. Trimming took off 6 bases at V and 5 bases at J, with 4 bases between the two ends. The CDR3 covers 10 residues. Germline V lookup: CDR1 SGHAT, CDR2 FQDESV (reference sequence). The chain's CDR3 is CASSMETQYF. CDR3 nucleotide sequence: TGTGCCAGCAGTATGGAGACCCAGTACTTC.

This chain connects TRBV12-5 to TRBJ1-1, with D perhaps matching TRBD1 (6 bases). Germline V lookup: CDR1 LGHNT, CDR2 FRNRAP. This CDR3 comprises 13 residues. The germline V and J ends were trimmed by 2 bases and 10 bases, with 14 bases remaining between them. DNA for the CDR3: TGTGCTAGTGGTTTGCCAGGGGACGCCCGAGCTTTCTTT. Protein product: CASGLPGDARAFF.

CDR3 loop: CASSTQDLTYGELFF. The DNA of the CDR3 is TGTGCCAGCAGCACCCAGGACTTAACCTACGGGGAGCTGTTTTTT. The V call is TRBV7-9, the J call TRBJ2-2; possible D gene TRBD2, 5 bases. Between the trimmed V and J ends, which lost 5 bases and 7 bases, there was a span of 17 bases. Germline CDR1 and CDR2: SEHNR and FQNEAQ (reference sequence). There are 15 residues in the CDR3. Complete variable domain (other parts from reference TRBV7-9 and TRBJ2-2): DTGVSQNPRHKITKRGQNVTFRCDPISEHNRLYWYRQTLGQGPEFLTYFQNEAQLEKSRLLSDRFSAERPKGSFSTLEIQRTEQGDSAMYLCASSTQDLTYGELFFGEGSRLTVL.

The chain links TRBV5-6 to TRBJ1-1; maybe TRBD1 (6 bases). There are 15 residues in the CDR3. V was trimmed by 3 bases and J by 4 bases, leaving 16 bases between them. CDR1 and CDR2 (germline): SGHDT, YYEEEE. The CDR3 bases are TGTGCCAGCAGCTCCGCGGGAGGCAGGGGCACTGAAGCTTTCTTT. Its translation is CASSSAGGRGTEAFF.